The clone carrying this T cell receptor (beta chain) was seen only a few times. This entry is derived from a study of identical twins. Germline V gene lookup returns CDR1 MNHEY and CDR2 SVGEGT. This CDR3 is built from 15 residues. The J segment lost 8 bases and the V segment lost 2 bases, leaving 8 bases of the junction unmatched. Using its own MiXCR run on the 5' RACE reads, TCRdb lists one record per CDR3 protein. The sample includes about 700,000 distinct CDR3 sequences, more than 6.5% seen only once; the top ten take around 0.98%. These records were also assigned to another study, of yellow fever vaccine responses in identical twins.

V gene TRBV6-2 or TRBV6-3 combines with J gene TRBJ2-1; TRBD2 aligns across 8 bases. This TCR came from a woman younger than 30 in good health. The sequencing input was PBMCs. In nucleotides, the CDR3 is TGTGCCAGCAGTTACGGGGTGGCGGGAGGCTATGAGCAGTTCTTC. Protein product: CASSYGVAGGYEQFF.